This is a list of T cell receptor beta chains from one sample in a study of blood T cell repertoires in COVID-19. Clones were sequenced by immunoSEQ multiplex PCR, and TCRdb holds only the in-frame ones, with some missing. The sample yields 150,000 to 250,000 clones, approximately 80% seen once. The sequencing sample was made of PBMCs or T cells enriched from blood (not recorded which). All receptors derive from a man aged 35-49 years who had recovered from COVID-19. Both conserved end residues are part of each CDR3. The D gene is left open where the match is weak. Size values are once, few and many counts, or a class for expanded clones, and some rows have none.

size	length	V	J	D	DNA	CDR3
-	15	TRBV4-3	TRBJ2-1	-	TGCGCCAGCAGCCAAGATCCGACGCGGGACGGGGAGCAGTTCTTC	CASSQDPTRDGEQFF
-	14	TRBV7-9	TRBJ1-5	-	TGTGCCAGCAGCTTAGAAAGGGGAAACCAGCCCCAGCATTTT	CASSLERGNQPQHF
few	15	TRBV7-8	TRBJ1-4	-	TGTGCCAGCAGCCTAGCCGGGGGGTTCGATGAAAAACTGTTTTTT	CASSLAGGFDEKLFF
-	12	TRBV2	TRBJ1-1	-	TGTGCCAGCAGTGACACAGGCTATGAAGCTTTCTTT	CASSDTGYEAFF
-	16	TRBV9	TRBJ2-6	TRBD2	TGTGCCAGCAGCGTAGGGACTAGCGGGGGGGCCAACGTCCTGACTTTC	CASSVGTSGGANVLTF
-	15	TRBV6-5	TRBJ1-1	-	TGTGCCAGCAGTTACTCGGACAGCCTTAACACTGAAGCTTTCTTT	CASSYSDSLNTEAFF
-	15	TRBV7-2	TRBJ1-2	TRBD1	TGTGCCAGCAGCTCGGGGACAGGGTGGAACTATGGCTACACCTTC	CASSSGTGWNYGYTF
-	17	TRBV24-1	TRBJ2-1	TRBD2	TGTGCCACCAGTGATTTGGGAGTAGCGGGAGATTACAATGAGCAGTTCTTC	CATSDLGVAGDYNEQFF
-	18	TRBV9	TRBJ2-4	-	TGTGCCAGCAGCGTAGGAGGAACTGGACTTCTAGCCAAAAACATTCAGTACTTC	CASSVGGTGLLAKNIQYF
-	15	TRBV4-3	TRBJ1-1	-	TGCGCCAGCAGCCAAGGTGGCAGAGGGAACACTGAAGCTTTCTTT	CASSQGGRGNTEAFF
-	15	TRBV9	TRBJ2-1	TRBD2	TGTGCCAGCAGCGGTGGAACTAGCGGCGACAATGAGCAGTTCTTC	CASSGGTSGDNEQFF
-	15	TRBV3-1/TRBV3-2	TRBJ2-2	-	TGTGCCAGCAGCCAAGCGCAGGGTCGGACCGGGGAGCTGTTTTTT	CASSQAQGRTGELFF
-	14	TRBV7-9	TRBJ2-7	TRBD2	TGTGCCAGCAGCTTCGGACTAGTCTCCTACGAGCAGTACTTC	CASSFGLVSYEQYF
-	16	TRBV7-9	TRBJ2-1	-	TGTGCCAGCAGCTCCCGCCGCGGGCGAACCTACAATGAGCAGTTCTTC	CASSSRRGRTYNEQFF
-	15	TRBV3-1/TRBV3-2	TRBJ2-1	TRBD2	TGTGCCAGCAGCCAAAAGGCTAGCGGGATCGGTGAGCAGTTCTTC	CASSQKASGIGEQFF
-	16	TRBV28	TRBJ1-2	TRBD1	TGTGCCAGCAGCGTTGCGACAGGGGGCCTCGTTCCAGGCTACACCTTC	CASSVATGGLVPGYTF
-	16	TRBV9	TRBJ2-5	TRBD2	TGTGCCAGCAGCGTAGGCGCATCTAGCGGGAAGGAGACCCAGTACTTC	CASSVGASSGKETQYF
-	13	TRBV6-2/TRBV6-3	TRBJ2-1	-	TGTGCCAGCAGTTACTTCGAGGGGGATGAGCAGTTCTTC	CASSYFEGDEQFF
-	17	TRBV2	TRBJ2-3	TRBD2	TGTGCCAGCACCCAGCGTAAACTAGCGGGGATGTCAGATACGCAGTATTTT	CASTQRKLAGMSDTQYF
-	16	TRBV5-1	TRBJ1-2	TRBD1	TGCGCCAGCAGCTCCCCGGACAGGGTTTTAAACTATGGCTACACCTTC	CASSSPDRVLNYGYTF
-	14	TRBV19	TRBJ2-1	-	TGTGCCAGTAGTATCGGGGGACCCTACAATGAGCAGTTCTTC	CASSIGGPYNEQFF
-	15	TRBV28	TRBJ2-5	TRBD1	TGTGCCAGCAGTTTATCCGGACAGGGCGGGGAGACCCAGTACTTC	CASSLSGQGGETQYF
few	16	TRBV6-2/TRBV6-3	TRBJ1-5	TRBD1	TGTGCCAGCAGCCCCGACAGGGGGACATCTAATCAGCCCCAGCATTTT	CASSPDRGTSNQPQHF
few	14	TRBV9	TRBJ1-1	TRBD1	TGTGCCAGCAGCGAACACCCGGGACAGGGGGAAGCTTTCTTT	CASSEHPGQGEAFF
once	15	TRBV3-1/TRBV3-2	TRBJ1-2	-	TGTGCCAGCAGCCGGGGCCAGGGGAATACCTTCGGCTACACCTTC	CASSRGQGNTFGYTF
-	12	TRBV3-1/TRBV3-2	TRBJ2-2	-	TGTGCCAGCGGAGGTTACACCGGGGAGCTGTTTTTT	CASGGYTGELFF
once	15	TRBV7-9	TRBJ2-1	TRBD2	TGTGCCAGCAGCTTGGTAGCGGGGCCCCGTGATGAGCAGTTCTTC	CASSLVAGPRDEQFF
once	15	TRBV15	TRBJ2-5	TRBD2	TGTGCCACCAGCGAGCGGACTAGCGGTACAGAGACCCAGTACTTC	CATSERTSGTETQYF
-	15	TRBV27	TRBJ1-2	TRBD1	TGTGCCAGCAGTCGCGACAGGGGAGATAACTATGGCTACACCTTC	CASSRDRGDNYGYTF
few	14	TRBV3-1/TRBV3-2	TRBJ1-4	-	TGTGCCAGCAGCCAAGGTCAGGGGTTTGAAAAACTGTTTTTT	CASSQGQGFEKLFF
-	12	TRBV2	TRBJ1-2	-	TGTGCCAGCAGCGGGTCCACGTTTGTCTACACCTTC	CASSGSTFVYTF
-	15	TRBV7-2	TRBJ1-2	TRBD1	TGTGCCAGCAGCGCGGGACAGCCACCTAACTATGGCTACACCTTC	CASSAGQPPNYGYTF
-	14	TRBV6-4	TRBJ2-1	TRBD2	TGTGCCAGCAGTAGACTAGCGGGAACTAATGAGCAGTTCTTC	CASSRLAGTNEQFF
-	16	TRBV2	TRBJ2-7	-	TGTGCCAGCAGTGAGTCTGGCGGACAGAACTCCTACGAGCAGTACTTC	CASSESGGQNSYEQYF
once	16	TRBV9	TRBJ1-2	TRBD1	TGTGCCAGCAGCGCGCGCCTGGGACAGGGGGGTAGGGGCTACACCTTC	CASSARLGQGGRGYTF
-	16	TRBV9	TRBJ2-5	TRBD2	TGTGCCAGCAGCGTAGGAATAGCGGGGTCTCAAGAGACCCAGTACTTC	CASSVGIAGSQETQYF
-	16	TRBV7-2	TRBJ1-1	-	TGTGCCAGCAGCTTAGTCCATGCAGGGTCCCGCACTGAAGCTTTCTTT	CASSLVHAGSRTEAFF
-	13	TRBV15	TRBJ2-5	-	TGTGCCACCAGCTGGGGGCCCCAAGAGACCCAGTACTTC	CATSWGPQETQYF
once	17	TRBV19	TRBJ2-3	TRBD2	TGTGCCAGTAGTATGTCCGGACTAGCGGGATACGCAGATACGCAGTATTTT	CASSMSGLAGYADTQYF
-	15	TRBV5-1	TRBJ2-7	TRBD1	TGCGCCAGCAGATGGGGGACAGGGGGAACCTACGAGCAGTACTTC	CASRWGTGGTYEQYF
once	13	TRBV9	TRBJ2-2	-	TGTGCCAGCAGCTACACTAGTTTCGGGGAGCTGTTTTTT	CASSYTSFGELFF
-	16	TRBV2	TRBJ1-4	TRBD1	TGTGCCAGCAGAAGACAGGGAGTTGCAACTAATGAAAAACTGTTTTTT	CASRRQGVATNEKLFF
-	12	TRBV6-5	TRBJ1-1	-	TGTGCCAGCAGACTCGCAGGGGCTGAAGCTTTCTTT	CASRLAGAEAFF
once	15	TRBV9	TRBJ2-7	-	TGTGCCAGCAGCCTAGACCCTACGAATACCTACGAGCAGTACTTC	CASSLDPTNTYEQYF
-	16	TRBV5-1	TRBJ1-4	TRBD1	TGCGCCAGCAGCCCTTTAAAGGGACAGGGTGATGAAAAACTGTTTTTT	CASSPLKGQGDEKLFF
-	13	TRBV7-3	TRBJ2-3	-	TGTGCCAGCAGCCCCCCGGGAACAGATACGCAGTATTTT	CASSPPGTDTQYF
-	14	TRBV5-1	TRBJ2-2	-	TGCGCCAGTAGAGGTGAAAGCGGTGCAGGGGAGCTGTTTTTT	CASRGESGAGELFF
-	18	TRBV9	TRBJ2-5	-	TGTGCCAGCAGCCCTCCTGGTCAAGGGGGGGGGCTTTGGGAGACCCAGTACTTC	CASSPPGQGGGLWETQYF
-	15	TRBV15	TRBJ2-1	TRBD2	TGTGCCACCAGCAGAGATCTAGCGGCGACCCATGAGCAGTTCTTC	CATSRDLAATHEQFF
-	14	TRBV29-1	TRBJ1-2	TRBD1	TGCAGCGTTGAAGAGGGGACAGGCACTAATGGCTACACCTTC	CSVEEGTGTNGYTF
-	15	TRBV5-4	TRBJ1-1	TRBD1	TGTGCCAGCAGCTCCCCTGGGCAGGGGGCCGGTGAAGCTTTCTTT	CASSSPGQGAGEAFF
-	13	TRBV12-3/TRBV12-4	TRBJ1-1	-	TGTGCCAGCAGTTTCCGGGGTCTACAGGGAGCTTTCTTT	CASSFRGLQGAFF
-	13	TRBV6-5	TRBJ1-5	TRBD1	TGTGCCAGCGGGACAGGAGGCAATCAGCCCCAGCATTTT	CASGTGGNQPQHF